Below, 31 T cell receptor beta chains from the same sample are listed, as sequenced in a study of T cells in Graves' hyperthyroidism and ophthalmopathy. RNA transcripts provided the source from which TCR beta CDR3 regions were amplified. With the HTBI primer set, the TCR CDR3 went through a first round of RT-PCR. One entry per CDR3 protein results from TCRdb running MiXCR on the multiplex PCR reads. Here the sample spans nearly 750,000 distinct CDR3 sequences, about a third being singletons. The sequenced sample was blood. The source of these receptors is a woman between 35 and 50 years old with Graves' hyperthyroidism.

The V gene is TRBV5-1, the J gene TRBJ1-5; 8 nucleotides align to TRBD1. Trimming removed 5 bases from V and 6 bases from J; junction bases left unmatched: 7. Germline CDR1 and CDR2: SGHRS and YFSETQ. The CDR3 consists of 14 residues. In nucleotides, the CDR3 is TGCGCCAGCAGAGATCAGGGGGCGGTTCAGCCCCAGCATTTT. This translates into CASRDQGAVQPQHF.

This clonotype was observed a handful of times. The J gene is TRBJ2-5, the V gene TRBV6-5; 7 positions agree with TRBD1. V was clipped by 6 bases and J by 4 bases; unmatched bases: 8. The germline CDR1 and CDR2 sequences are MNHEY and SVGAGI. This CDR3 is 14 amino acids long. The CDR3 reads CASSLNRGPETQYF. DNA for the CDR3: TGTGCCAGCAGCCTTAACAGGGGACCAGAGACCCAGTACTTC.

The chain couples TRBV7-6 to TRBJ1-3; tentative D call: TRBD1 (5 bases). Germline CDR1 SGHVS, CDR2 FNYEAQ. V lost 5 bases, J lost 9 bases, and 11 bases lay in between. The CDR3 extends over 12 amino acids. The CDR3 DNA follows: TGTGCCAGCAGCGGGGCGGGGGGCACCATATATTTT. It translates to CASSGAGGTIYF.

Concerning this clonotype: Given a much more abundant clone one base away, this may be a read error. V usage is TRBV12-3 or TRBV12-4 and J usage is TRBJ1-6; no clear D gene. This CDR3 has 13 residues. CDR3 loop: CASSYGYSSPLHF. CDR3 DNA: TGTGCCAGCAGTTACGGCTATAGTTCACCCCTCCACTTT.

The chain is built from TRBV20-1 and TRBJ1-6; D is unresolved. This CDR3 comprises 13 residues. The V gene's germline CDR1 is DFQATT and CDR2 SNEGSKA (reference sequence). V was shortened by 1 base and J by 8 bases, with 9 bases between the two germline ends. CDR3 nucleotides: TGCAGTGCTAGAGGGGGTGTCGATTCACCCCTCCACTTT. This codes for CSARGGVDSPLHF.

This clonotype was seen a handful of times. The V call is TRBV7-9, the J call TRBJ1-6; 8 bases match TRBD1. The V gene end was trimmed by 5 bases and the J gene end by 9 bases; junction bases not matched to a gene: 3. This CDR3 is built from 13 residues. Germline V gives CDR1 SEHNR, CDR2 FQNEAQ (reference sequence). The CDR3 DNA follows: TGTGCCAGCAGCCCCCAGGGGGCTTCACCCCTCCACTTT. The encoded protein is CASSPQGASPLHF.

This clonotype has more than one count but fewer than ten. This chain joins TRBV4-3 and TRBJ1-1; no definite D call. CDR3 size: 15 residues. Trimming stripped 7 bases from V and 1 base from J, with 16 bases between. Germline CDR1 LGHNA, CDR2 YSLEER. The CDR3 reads CASNPDPFPNTEAFF. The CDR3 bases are TGCGCCAGCAACCCTGACCCTTTTCCGAACACTGAAGCTTTCTTT.

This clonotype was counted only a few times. The CDR3, as DNA: TGTGCCAGCAGTTACGGACTAGCGGGAGTTGACGAGCAGTACTTC. Amino acid sequence: CASSYGLAGVDEQYF. The chain links TRBV19 to TRBJ2-7, with 13 bases aligning to TRBD2. J was trimmed by 5 bases and V by 9 bases; bases with no gene match: 10. CDR1 is LNHDA, CDR2 SQIVND, per germline (reference sequence). The CDR3 has 15 amino acids.

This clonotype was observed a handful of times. CDR3 in amino acids: CASSSLETQYEQYF. CDR3 bases: TGTGCCAGCAGTTCCCTTGAGACCCAATACGAGCAGTACTTC. The V call is TRBV12-3 or TRBV12-4, the J call TRBJ2-7; D call uncertain. CDR3 size: 14 residues. V gave up 4 bases and J gave up 4 bases, with 14 bases separating them.

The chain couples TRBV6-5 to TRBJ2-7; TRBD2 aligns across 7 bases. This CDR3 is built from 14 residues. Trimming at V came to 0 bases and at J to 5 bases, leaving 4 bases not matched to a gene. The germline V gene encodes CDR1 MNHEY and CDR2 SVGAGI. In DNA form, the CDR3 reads TGTGCCAGCAGTTACTCTAGCGGGTCCCACGAGCAGTACTTC. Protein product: CASSYSSGSHEQYF.

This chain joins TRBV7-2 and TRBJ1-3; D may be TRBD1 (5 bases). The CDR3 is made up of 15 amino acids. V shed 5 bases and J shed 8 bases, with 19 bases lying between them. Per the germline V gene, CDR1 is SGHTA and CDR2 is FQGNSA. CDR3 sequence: CASSQELGGRYTIYF. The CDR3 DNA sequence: TGTGCCAGCAGCCAAGAACTCGGGGGACGTTACACCATATATTTT.

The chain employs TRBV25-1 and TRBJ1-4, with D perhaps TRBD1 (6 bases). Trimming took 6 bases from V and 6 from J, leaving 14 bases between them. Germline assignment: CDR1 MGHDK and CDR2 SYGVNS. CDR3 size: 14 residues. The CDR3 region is CASRSGDPDEKLFF. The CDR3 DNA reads TGTGCCAGCAGGTCAGGGGACCCCGATGAAAAACTGTTTTTT.

The CDR3 nucleotides read TGTGCCAGCAGTTACCGCGGAGGGATGTACACTGAAGCTTTCTTT. It translates to CASSYRGGMYTEAFF. This chain connects TRBV2 to TRBJ1-1; D remains ambiguous. Per germline, CDR1 SNHLY and CDR2 FYNNEI. V lost 5 bases to trimming and J lost 3 bases, with 16 bases between them. The CDR3 loop spans 15 amino acids.

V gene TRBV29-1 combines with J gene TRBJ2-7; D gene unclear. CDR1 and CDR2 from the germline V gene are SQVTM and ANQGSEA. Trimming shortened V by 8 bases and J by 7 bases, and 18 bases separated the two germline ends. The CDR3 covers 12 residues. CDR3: CSSFGGPREQYF. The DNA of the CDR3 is TGCAGCAGTTTTGGCGGACCCAGGGAGCAGTACTTC.

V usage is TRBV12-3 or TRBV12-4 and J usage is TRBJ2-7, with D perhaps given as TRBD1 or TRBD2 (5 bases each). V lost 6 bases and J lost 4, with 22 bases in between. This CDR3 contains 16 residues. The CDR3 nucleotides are TGTGCCAGCAGCTCGTCTACGGGGCTTTTCATTTACGAGCAGTACTTC. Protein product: CASSSSTGLFIYEQYF.

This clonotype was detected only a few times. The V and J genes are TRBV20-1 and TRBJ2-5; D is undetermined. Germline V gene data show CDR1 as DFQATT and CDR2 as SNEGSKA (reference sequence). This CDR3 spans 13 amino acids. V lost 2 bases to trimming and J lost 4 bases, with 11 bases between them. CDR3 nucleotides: TGCAGTGCTAGATCTACGTTCGCAGAGACCCAGTACTTC. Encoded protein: CSARSTFAETQYF.

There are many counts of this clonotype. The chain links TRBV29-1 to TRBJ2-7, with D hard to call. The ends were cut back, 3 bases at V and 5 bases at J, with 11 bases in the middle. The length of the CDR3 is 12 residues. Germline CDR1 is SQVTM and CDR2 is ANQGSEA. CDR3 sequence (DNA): TGCAGCGTTGAGGTTCCGAGCGACGAGCAGTACTTC. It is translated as CSVEVPSDEQYF.

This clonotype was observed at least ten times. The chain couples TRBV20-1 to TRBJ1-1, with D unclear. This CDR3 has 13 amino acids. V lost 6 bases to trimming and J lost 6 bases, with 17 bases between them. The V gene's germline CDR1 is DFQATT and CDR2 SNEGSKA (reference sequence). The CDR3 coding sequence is TGCAGTGCCATGGGGAGTGGCTACTCTGAAGCTTTCTTT. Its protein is CSAMGSGYSEAFF.

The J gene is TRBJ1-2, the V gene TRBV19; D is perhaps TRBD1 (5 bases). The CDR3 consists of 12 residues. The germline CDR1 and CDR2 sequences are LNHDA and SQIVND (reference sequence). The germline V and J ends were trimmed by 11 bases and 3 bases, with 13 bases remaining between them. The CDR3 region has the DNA TGTGCCTGGAGTGTAGGGGACTATGGCTACACCTTC. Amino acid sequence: CAWSVGDYGYTF.

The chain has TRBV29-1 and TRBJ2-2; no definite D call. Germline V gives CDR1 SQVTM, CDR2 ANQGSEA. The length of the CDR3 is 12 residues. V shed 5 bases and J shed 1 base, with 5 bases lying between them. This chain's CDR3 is CSVTQNTGELFF. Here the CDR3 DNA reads TGCAGCGTTACCCAGAACACCGGGGAGCTGTTTTTT.

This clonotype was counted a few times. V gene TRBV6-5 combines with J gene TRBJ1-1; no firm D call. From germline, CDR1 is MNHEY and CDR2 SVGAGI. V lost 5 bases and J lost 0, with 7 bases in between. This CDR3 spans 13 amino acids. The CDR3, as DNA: TGTGCCAGCAGTCGCAAGGTGAACACTGAAGCTTTCTTT. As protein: CASSRKVNTEAFF.

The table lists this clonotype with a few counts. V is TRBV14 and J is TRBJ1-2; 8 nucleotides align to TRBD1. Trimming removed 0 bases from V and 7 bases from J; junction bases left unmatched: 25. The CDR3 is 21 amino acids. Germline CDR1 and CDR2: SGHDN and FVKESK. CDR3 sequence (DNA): TGTGCCAGCAGCCAAGAGAGGGTTAGGCGGGACAGGAAAGTTCTTGGCGGTGGCTACACCTTC. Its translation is CASSQERVRRDRKVLGGGYTF.

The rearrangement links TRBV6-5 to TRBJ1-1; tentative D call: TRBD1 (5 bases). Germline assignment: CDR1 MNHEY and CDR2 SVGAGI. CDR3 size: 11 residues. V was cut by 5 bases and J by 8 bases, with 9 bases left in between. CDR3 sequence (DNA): TGTGCCAGCAGTACCTACAGGGAAGCTTTCTTT. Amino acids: CASSTYREAFF.

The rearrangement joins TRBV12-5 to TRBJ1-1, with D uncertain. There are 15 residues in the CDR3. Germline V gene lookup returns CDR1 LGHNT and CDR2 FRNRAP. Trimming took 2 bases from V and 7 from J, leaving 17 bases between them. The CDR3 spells CASGLRSWVRNEAFF. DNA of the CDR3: TGTGCTAGTGGTTTGCGGTCGTGGGTCCGTAATGAAGCTTTCTTT.

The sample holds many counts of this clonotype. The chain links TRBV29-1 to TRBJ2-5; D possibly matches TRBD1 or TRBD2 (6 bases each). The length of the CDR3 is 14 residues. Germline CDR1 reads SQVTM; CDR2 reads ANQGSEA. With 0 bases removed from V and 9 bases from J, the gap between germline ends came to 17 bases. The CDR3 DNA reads TGCAGCGTTGAAGATCGGAGAATAGGGGGGTCCCAGTACTTC. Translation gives CSVEDRRIGGSQYF.

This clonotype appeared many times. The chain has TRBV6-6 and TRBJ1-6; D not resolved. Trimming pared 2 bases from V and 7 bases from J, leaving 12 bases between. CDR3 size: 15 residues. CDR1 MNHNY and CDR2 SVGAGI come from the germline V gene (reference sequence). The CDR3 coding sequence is TGTGCCAGCAGTTACGGGGTTGACACCAATTCACCCCTCCACTTT. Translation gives CASSYGVDTNSPLHF.

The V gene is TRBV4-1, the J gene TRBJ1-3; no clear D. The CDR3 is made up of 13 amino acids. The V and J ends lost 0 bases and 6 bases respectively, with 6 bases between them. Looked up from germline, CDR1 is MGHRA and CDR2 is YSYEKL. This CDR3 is CASSQDWENTIYF. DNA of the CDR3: TGCGCCAGCAGCCAAGATTGGGAAAACACCATATATTTT.

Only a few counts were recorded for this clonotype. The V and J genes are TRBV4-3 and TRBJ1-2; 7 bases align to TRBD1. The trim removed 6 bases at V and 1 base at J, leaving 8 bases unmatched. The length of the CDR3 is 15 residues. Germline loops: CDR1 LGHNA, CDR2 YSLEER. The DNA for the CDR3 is TGCGCCAGCAGGAGTGTGGGACAGCATAACTATGGCTACACCTTC. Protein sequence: CASRSVGQHNYGYTF.

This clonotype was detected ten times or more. The CDR3 region is CASSFKTGGNQPQHF. CDR3 coding DNA: TGTGCCAGCAGCTTTAAAACAGGGGGCAATCAGCCCCAGCATTTT. The V and J genes are TRBV7-2 and TRBJ1-5, with 7 bases that match TRBD1. Germline-derived CDR1 and CDR2 are SGHTA and FQGNSA. The CDR3 runs to 15 residues. The ends lost 3 bases at V and 2 bases at J; junction bases unmatched: 4.

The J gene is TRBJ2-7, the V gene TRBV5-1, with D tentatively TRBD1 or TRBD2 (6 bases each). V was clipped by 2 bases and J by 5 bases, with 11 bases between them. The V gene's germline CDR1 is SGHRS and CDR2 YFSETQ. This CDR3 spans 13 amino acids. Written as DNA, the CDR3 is TGCGCCAGCAGCTTCGACAGGAGGGACGAGCAGTACTTC. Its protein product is CASSFDRRDEQYF.

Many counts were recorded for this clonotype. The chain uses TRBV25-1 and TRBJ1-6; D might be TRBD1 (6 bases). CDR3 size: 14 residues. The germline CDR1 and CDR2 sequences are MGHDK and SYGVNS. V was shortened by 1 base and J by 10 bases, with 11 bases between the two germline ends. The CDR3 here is CASSEWRGNSPLHF. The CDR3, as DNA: TGTGCCAGCAGTGAATGGAGGGGGAACTCACCCCTCCACTTT. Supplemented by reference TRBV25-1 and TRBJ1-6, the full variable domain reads EADIYQTPRYLVIGTGKKITLECSQTMGHDKMYWYQQDPGMELHLIHYSYGVNSTEKGDLSSESTVSRIRTEHFPLTLESARPSHTSQYLCASSEWRGNSPLHFGNGTRLTVT.